The rows below give T cell receptor beta chains drawn from one sample of a study of control samples from healthy donors and cancer patients. The method was immunoSEQ multiplex PCR; TCRdb's version includes in-frame clones alone and lacks a portion of them. Of 120,000 to 150,000 clones listed, 75% to 90% are singletons. Sequenced material: blood. The receptors were gathered from a man aged 30 to 45 in good health. Each CDR3 is given without its conserved first and last residue. Expanded clones get a size class; other rows say once, few or many, or leave the size out.

>TRBV25-1|-
ASSGTVGYGYT
>TRBV6-5|-
ASSNWEGQETQY
>TRBV29-1|-
SVVDTRNTEAF
>TRBV7-9|-
ASSLGIWELF
>TRBV4-3|-
ASSWLQASGNTIY
>TRBV11-3|-
ASSQSGGISTEAF
>TRBV27|-
ASSLITGGVSEQY
>TRBV13|-
ASSNTDRVDYNEQF
>TRBV5-4|-
ASSRPWTGLSSGANVLT
>TRBV9|-
ASSVGGSAYEQY
>TRBV7-2|-
ASSADLNTGELF
>TRBV20-1|once
SASPNPAVETYEQY
>TRBV6-2/TRBV6-3|-
ASSNPGQELKGYT
>TRBV30|-
AWTRGSLRAGELF
>TRBV3-1/TRBV3-2|-
ASSLTGSNTGELF
>TRBV6-5|-
ASSYYGTGGYNEQF
>TRBV18|-
ASSPPNRESMTEAF
>TRBV6-5|-
ASSYLRADTQY
>TRBV27|-
ASSKRQGAPSPLH
>TRBV6-2/TRBV6-3|-
ASSSGTGKETQY
>TRBV19|-
ASSLTVYSNQPQH
>TRBV9|-
ASSSGANEQF
>TRBV7-2|-
ASSLGQENQPQH
>TRBV3-1/TRBV3-2|once
ASSLALINTQY
>TRBV7-9|-
ASMSGGIDTQY
>TRBV19|-
ASSNFRGRDQPQH
>TRBV5-6|-
ASSRRTGETYEQY
>TRBV30|-
AWRTMNTEAF